The next 4 T cell receptor beta chains were all read from a single sample in a study of blood T cell repertoires in COVID-19. Produced via immunoSEQ multiplex PCR; TCRdb's table is partial and in-frame only. The data show about 110,000 clones, more than 65% seen once. The sample was peripheral blood. The receptors stem from a woman older than 75 with active or convalescent COVID-19.

The CDR3 nucleotides read TGTGCCAGTAGACTAGCGGGTAGCAATGAGCAGTTCTTC. Its translation: CASRLAGSNEQFF. The chain uses TRBV5-6 and TRBJ2-1, with 10 bases identical to TRBD2. The CDR3 is made up of 13 amino acids. Germline V gene sequence: CDR1 SGHDT, CDR2 YYEEEE. V gave up 8 bases and J gave up 6 bases; unmatched junction bases: 5.

This clone was seen more than once but under ten times. V is TRBV3-1 (or the pseudogene TRBV3-2) and J is TRBJ1-2; 7 positions match TRBD1. This CDR3 has 15 amino acids. The germline gives CDR1 LGHDT, CDR2 YNNKEL (reference sequence). Trimming cost V 2 bases and J 3 bases; bases outside gene matches: 6. The CDR3 DNA reads TGTGCCAGCAGCCAAACACAGGGGCCGGACTATGGCTACACCTTC. Protein sequence: CASSQTQGPDYGYTF.

The genes are TRBV9 and TRBJ1-4; D gene ambiguous. Trimming left V 3 bases short and J 5 bases short, with 11 bases between. The germline CDR1 and CDR2 sequences are SGDLS and YYNGEE. This CDR3 comprises 14 residues. CDR3 in amino acids: CASSATNRNEKLFF. The CDR3 DNA reads as TGTGCCAGCAGCGCTACTAATCGGAATGAAAAACTGTTTTTT.

The rearrangement joins TRBV6-2 or TRBV6-3 to TRBJ2-7; TRBD1 matches 7 bases. Germline V lookup: CDR1 MNHEY, CDR2 SVGEGT. V lost 2 bases and J lost 2; bases outside the gene matches: 9. The CDR3 is 16 residues long. The CDR3: CASSYKATQGAYEQYF. CDR3 DNA: TGTGCCAGCAGTTACAAAGCCACCCAGGGGGCCTACGAGCAGTACTTC.